What follows are 7 T cell receptor beta chains derived from one specimen sequenced in a study of breast tumors, draining lymph nodes, adjacent tissues. TCRdb passed the multiplex PCR reads through MiXCR, listing each CDR3 protein once. The sample has about 220,000 distinct CDR3 sequences; 30% to 35% are singletons. Samples came from axillary lymph nodes draining the breast cancer. Sequenced input: axillary lymph node tissue. Receptors were obtained from a female donor with breast cancer. Some clones in this sample may be carry-over from other donors' samples.

A note on this clonotype: A much larger clone differs by one base, so this may be a read error. The rearrangement uses TRBV20-1 and TRBJ1-2; possible D gene TRBD1, 5 bases. The CDR3 spans 12 residues. Germline loops: CDR1 DFQATT, CDR2 SNEGSKA (reference sequence). DNA for the CDR3: TGCAGTGCTAGTGTCCAGGGCTATGGCTCCACCTTC. This encodes CSASVQGYGSTF.

This clonotype has at least ten counts. The germline gene is not matched at one end of the junction; a read error may be the cause. This chain links TRBV7-2 with TRBJ1-2; TRBD1 matches 8 bases. The V gene's germline CDR1 is SGHTA and CDR2 FQGNSA. The CDR3 consists of 15 residues. The CDR3 sequence: CASSSQGAREYGYPF. Written as DNA, the CDR3 is TGTGCCAGCAGCTCCCAGGGGGCGAGGGAATATGGCTACCCCTTC.

The sample holds many counts of this clonotype. The V and J genes are TRBV5-1 and TRBJ2-1; TRBD1 matches 9 bases. This CDR3 is 16 amino acids long. V lost 4 bases, J lost 5 bases, and 10 bases stayed unmatched. Germline lookup yields CDR1 SGHRS and CDR2 YFSETQ. CDR3 coding DNA: TGCGCCAGCAGCGATAAACCGGGACAGGGTAACAATGAGCAGTTCTTC. Protein: CASSDKPGQGNNEQFF. Based on the CDR3 plus reference TRBV5-1 and TRBJ2-1, the full variable domain is KAGVTQTPRYLIKTRGQQVTLSCSPISGHRSVSWYQQTPGQGLQFLFEYFSETQRNKGNFPGRFSGRQFSNSRSEMNVSTLELGDSALYLCASSDKPGQGNNEQFFGPGTRLTVL.

As for this clonotype: A much larger clone differs from this one at a single base, so this may be a read error. The J gene is TRBJ2-7, the V gene TRBV20-1; 11 bases are shared with TRBD2. There are 16 residues in the CDR3. CDR1 and CDR2 from the germline V gene are DFQATT and SNEGSKA (reference sequence). Unmatched junction bases numbered 6, after V lost 0 bases and J lost 2 bases. CDR3 sequence reads: CSARDALAGAAYEQYF. The CDR3 DNA reads as TGCAGTGCTAGAGATGCACTAGCGGGGGCAGCCTACGAGCAGTACTTC.

This sequence joins TRBV7-9 and TRBJ2-7; TRBD2 matches at 10 bases. CDR3 length equals 18 residues. Trimming at V came to 4 bases and at J to 1 base, leaving 13 bases not matched to a gene. From germline, CDR1 is SEHNR and CDR2 FQNEAQ (reference sequence). The CDR3 DNA is TGTGCCAGCAGCTCAACAGCGCGAGGGACTAGCGTTTCCTACGAGCAGTACTTC. This codes for CASSSTARGTSVSYEQYF.

This clonotype has only a few counts. The chain employs TRBV3-1 and TRBJ2-2; D possibly uses TRBD1 or TRBD2 (5 bases each). The V gene lost 0 bases and the J gene lost 4 bases, with 15 bases spanning the gap. This CDR3 region has 17 residues. CDR1 and CDR2 (germline): LGHDT, YNNKEL (reference sequence). CDR3 coding DNA: TGTGCCAGCAGCCAAGATAAGGGGAGATCTGGCACCGGGGAGCTGTTTTTT. As protein: CASSQDKGRSGTGELFF.

The rearrangement links TRBV6-5 to TRBJ2-1; 11 bases fit TRBD1. The germline V gene encodes CDR1 MNHEY and CDR2 SVGAGI. CDR3 size: 16 residues. Trimming took 0 bases from V and 8 from J; bases not matched to a gene: 6. The CDR3 region has the DNA TGTGCCAGCAGTTACTCGTTGGGGACAGGGGGAGATGAGCAGTTCTTC. Translated: CASSYSLGTGGDEQFF.